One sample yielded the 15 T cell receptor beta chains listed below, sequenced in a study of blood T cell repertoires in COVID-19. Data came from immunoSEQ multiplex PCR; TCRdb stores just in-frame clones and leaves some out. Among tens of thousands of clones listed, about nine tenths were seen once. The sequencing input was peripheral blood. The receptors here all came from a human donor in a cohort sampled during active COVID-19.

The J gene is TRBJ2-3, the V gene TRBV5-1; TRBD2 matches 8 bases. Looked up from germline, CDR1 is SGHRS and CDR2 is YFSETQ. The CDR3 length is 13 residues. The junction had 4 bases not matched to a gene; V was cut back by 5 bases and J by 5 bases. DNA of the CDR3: TGCGCCAGCAGTCGGGGGGGGCAAGATACGCAGTATTTT. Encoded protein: CASSRGGQDTQYF.

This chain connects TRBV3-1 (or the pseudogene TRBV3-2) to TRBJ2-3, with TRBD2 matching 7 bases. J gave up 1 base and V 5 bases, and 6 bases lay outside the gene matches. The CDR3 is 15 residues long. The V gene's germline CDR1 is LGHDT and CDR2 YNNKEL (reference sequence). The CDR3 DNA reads TGTGCCAGCAGCACAGCGGGGCAGGGCACAGATACGCAGTATTTT. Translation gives CASSTAGQGTDTQYF.

This CDR3 is CAWSVVGGDYGYTF. CDR3 DNA: TGTGCCTGGAGTGTGGTAGGAGGAGACTATGGCTACACCTTC. The chain couples TRBV30 to TRBJ1-2, with D unclear. Germline assignment: CDR1 GTSNPN and CDR2 SVGIG (reference sequence). V was trimmed by 0 bases and J by 3 bases, leaving 11 bases between them. This CDR3 is 14 amino acids long.

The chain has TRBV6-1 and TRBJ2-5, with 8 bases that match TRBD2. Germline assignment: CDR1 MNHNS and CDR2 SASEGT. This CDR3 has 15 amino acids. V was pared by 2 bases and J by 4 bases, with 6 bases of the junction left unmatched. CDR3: CASSERAGGSETQYF. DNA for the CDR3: TGTGCCAGCAGTGAAAGGGCGGGGGGTTCAGAGACCCAGTACTTC.

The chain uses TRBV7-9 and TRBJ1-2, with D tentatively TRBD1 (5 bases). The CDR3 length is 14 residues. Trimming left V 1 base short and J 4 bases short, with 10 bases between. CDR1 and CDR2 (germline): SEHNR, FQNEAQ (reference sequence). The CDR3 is CASSLGGSSYGYTF. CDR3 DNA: TGTGCCAGCAGCTTAGGGGGCTCCAGCTATGGCTACACCTTC.

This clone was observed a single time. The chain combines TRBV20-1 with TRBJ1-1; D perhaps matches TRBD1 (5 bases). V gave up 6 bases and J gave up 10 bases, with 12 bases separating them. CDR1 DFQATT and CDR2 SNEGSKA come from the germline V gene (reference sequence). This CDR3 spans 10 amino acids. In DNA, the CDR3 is TGCAGTGCCCCAGGGTTAAGAGCTTTCTTT. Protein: CSAPGLRAFF.

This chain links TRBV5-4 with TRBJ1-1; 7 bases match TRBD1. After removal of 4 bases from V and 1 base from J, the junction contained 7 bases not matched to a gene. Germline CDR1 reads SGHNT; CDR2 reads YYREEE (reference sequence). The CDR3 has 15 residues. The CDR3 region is CASSTEGARNTEAFF. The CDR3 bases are TGTGCCAGCAGCACCGAGGGGGCTAGGAACACTGAAGCTTTCTTT.

CDR3 sequence: CATSREGRNYGYTF. The CDR3 DNA is TGTGCCACCAGCAGAGAAGGCAGGAACTATGGCTACACCTTC. The V call is TRBV15, the J call TRBJ1-2; D is uncertain. The CDR3 spans 14 residues. Trimming took off 0 bases at V and 2 bases at J, with 7 bases between the two ends. Germline CDR1 LNHNV, CDR2 YYDKDF (reference sequence).

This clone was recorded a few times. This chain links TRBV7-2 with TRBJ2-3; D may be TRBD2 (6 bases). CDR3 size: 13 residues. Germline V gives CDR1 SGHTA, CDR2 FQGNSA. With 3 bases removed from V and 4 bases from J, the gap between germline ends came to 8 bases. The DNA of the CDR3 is TGTGCCAGCAGCTTCGGGGAGGCAGATACGCAGTATTTT. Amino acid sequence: CASSFGEADTQYF.

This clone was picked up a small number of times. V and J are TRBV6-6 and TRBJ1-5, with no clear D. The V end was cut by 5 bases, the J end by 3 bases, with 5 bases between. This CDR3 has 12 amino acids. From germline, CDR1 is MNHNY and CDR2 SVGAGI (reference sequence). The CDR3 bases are TGTGCCAGCAGTACAGACAATCAGCCCCAGCATTTT. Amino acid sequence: CASSTDNQPQHF.

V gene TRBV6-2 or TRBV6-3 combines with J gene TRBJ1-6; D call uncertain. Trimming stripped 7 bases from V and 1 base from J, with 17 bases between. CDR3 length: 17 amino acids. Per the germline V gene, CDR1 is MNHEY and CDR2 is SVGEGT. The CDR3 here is CASTPGSTRSYNSPLHF. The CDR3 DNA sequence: TGTGCCAGCACCCCAGGCAGTACGAGGTCCTATAATTCACCCCTCCACTTT.

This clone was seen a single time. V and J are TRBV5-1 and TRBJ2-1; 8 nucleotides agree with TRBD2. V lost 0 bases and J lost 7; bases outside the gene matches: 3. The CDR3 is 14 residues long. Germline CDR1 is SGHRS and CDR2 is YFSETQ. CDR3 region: CASSLAGGRNEQFF. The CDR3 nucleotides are TGCGCCAGCAGCTTGGCGGGAGGGAGGAATGAGCAGTTCTTC.

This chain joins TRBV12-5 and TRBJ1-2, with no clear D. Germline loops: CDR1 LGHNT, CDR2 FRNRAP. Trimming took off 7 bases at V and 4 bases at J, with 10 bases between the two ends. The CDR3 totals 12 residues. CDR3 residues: CASDSGSYGYTF. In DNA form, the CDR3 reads TGTGCTAGTGACAGCGGGAGCTATGGCTACACCTTC.

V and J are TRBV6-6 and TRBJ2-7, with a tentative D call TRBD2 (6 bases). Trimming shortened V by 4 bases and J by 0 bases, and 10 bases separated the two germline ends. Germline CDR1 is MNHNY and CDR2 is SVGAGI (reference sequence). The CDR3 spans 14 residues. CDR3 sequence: CASSSRGTSYEQYF. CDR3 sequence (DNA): TGTGCCAGCAGTTCCCGGGGGACCTCCTACGAGCAGTACTTC.

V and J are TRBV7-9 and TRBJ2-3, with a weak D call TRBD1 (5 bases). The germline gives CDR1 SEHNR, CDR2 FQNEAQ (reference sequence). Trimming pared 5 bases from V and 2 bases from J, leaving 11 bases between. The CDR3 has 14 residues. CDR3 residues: CASSVDRPTDTQYF. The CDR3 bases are TGTGCCAGCAGCGTCGACAGACCCACAGATACGCAGTATTTT.